The clone carrying this T cell receptor beta chain appeared a few times. These data belong to a study of response to subunit inactivated influenza vaccine. TCRdb independently ran MiXCR on the RT-PCR reads; one entry per CDR3 protein. This table has 630,000 or so distinct CDR3 sequences, approximately 15% appearing once. Germline-derived CDR1 and CDR2 are DFQATT and SNEGSKA (reference sequence). The CDR3 runs to 13 residues. The origin of this receptor is a man aged 45-60 years who received an inactivated influenza vaccine. Here the sequenced sample was PBMCs from blood, taken approximately 13 days after vaccination. V gene TRBV20-1 combines with J gene TRBJ1-4; 8 positions agree with TRBD1. CDR3 sequence (DNA): TGCAGCGGACAGGGCCGAACTAATGAAAAACTGTTTTTT. Amino acid sequence: CSGQGRTNEKLFF.